This T cell receptor (beta chain) was recovered during a study of blood T cell repertoires in COVID-19. Study details: Samples representing acute and convalescent COVID-19 were sourced from the United States, Italy and Spain.

Original analysis: Reference gene primer amplification gave nucleated cell count estimates. Libraries were prepared by immunoSEQ multiplex PCR; TCRdb keeps only in-frame clonotypes and omits some of them. V and J calls and clone size come straight from that table; D and trimming were deduced from the DNA. Of about 110,000 clones detected, 71% appear once; the ten largest clones hold about 0.85%. Trimming at V came to 7 bases and at J to 8 bases, leaving 7 bases not matched to a gene. CDR1 and CDR2 (germline): LNHDA, SQIVND (reference sequence). There are 13 residues in the CDR3. This sequence was found in a human donor with acute or convalescent COVID-19. The donor label of this sample is uncertain. The chain carries TRBV19 and TRBJ1-4; 7 positions agree with TRBD1. The sequenced sample was peripheral blood. The CDR3 loop is CASTGDSREKLFF. The CDR3 DNA reads as TGTGCCAGTACCGGGGACAGTCGGGAAAAACTGTTTTTT.